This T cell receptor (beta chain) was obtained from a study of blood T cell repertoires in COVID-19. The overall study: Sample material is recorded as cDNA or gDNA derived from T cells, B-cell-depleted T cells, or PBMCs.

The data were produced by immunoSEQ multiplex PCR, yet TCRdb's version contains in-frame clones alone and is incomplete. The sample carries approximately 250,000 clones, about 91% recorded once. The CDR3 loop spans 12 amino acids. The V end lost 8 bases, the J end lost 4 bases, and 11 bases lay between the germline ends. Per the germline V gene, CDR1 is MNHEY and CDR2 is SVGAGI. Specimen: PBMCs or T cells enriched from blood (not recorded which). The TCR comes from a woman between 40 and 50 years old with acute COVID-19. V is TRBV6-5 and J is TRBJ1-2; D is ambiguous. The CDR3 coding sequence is TGTGCCAGCGGTCGGTATGGCTATGGCTACACCTTC. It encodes CASGRYGYGYTF.